The 32 T cell receptor beta chains listed next were all sequenced from one sample in a study of T cell responses to AZD1222 COVID-19 vaccine. Repertoires were generated with immunoSEQ multiplex PCR, while TCRdb's copy carries only in-frame clones and drops some. The repertoire consists of some 74,000 clones, with 87% occurring once and the leading ten covering approximately 1.2%. The sample here was peripheral blood, taken 28 days after the second AZD1222 dose. The receptor set was obtained from an adult who received the AZD1222 COVID-19 vaccine.

This chain connects TRBV6-5 to TRBJ2-1; D may be TRBD2 (5 bases). From germline, CDR1 is MNHEY and CDR2 SVGAGI. Deletions cut 5 bases from V and 10 bases from J, with 21 bases between. CDR3 length: 15 amino acids. This CDR3 reads CASSPSEGLGEEQFF. CDR3 DNA sequence: TGTGCCAGCAGTCCGAGCGAGGGCCTGGGAGAAGAGCAGTTCTTC.

The chain links TRBV5-5 to TRBJ1-1, with a weak D call TRBD1 (6 bases). Germline V lookup: CDR1 SGHKS, CDR2 YYEKEE (reference sequence). The CDR3 covers 14 residues. V gave up 6 bases and J gave up 1 base, with 13 bases separating them. CDR3 in amino acids: CASTFGGQNTEAFF. In DNA form, the CDR3 reads TGTGCCAGCACTTTTGGGGGGCAGAACACTGAAGCTTTCTTT.

The chain has TRBV7-8 and TRBJ2-1; the D gene is possibly TRBD2 (6 bases). The ends were cut back, 4 bases at V and 1 base at J, with 11 bases in the middle. The CDR3 is 15 residues long. CDR1 and CDR2 from the germline V gene are SGHVS and FQNEAQ. The CDR3 coding sequence is TGTGCCAGCAGCTACGGGGGAAGGTCCTACAATGAGCAGTTCTTC. This gives the protein CASSYGGRSYNEQFF. The variable domain in full, with the rest retrieved from reference TRBV7-8 and TRBJ2-1, is GAGVSQSPRYKVAKRGQDVALRCDPISGHVSLFWYQQALGQGPEFLTYFQNEAQLDKSGLPSDRFFAERPEGSVSTLKIQRTQQEDSAVYLCASSYGGRSYNEQFFGPGTRLTVL.

The rearrangement uses TRBV30 and TRBJ1-1; unclear D gene. From germline, CDR1 is GTSNPN and CDR2 SVGIG (reference sequence). With 2 bases removed from V and 5 bases from J, the gap between germline ends came to 3 bases. The CDR3 loop spans 10 amino acids. CDR3: CAWSHTEAFF. The CDR3 bases are TGTGCCTGGAGTCATACTGAAGCTTTCTTT.

V is TRBV21-1 and J is TRBJ2-7; whether TRBD2, the table's D call, matches the DNA was not checked. TRBV21-1 is assigned pseudogene status. CDR3 length: 14 residues. In DNA, the CDR3 is TGTGCCAGCAGCAAAGCTGGCGGGTTCTACGAGCAGTACTTC. Translating it yields CASSKAGGFYEQYF.

This chain uses TRBV30 with TRBJ2-5; 14 nucleotides agree with TRBD2. V shed 3 bases and J 4 bases; nucleotides not matched to a gene: 10. This CDR3 contains 17 residues. Germline V CDR1 and CDR2: GTSNPN, SVGIG (reference sequence). CDR3 DNA sequence: TGTGCCTGGAGCAAAGGACTAGCGGGAGGTCGGCGAGAGACCCAGTACTTC. Translation: CAWSKGLAGGRRETQYF.

This clone was counted a single time. The CDR3 DNA is TGTGCCAGCAGCTTAGCAGGCCGGCAGATCCTTAATGAAAAACTGTTTTTT. Its protein product is CASSLAGRQILNEKLFF. This chain connects TRBV7-2 to TRBJ1-4; the D is unclear. Germline CDR1 SGHTA, CDR2 FQGNSA. Trimming cost V 0 bases and J 4 bases, with 15 bases left between them. This CDR3 has 17 amino acids.

This rearrangement joins TRBV18 to TRBJ1-2, with 7 bases identical to TRBD1. V trimming: 5 bases; J trimming: 6 bases; junction bases outside the gene matches: 12. Germline lookup yields CDR1 KGHSH and CDR2 LQKENI. The CDR3 has 15 residues. CDR3 sequence: CASSVFSDRVDGYTF. CDR3 in DNA: TGTGCCAGCTCAGTTTTCTCTGACAGGGTAGATGGCTACACCTTC.

The J gene is TRBJ2-7, the V gene TRBV4-1, with D unclear. The germline gives CDR1 MGHRA, CDR2 YSYEKL. This CDR3 spans 15 amino acids. With 1 base removed from V and 5 bases from J, the gap between germline ends came to 15 bases. CDR3 loop: CASSQVANLPHEQYF. The CDR3 nucleotides are TGCGCCAGCAGCCAAGTCGCGAACCTGCCCCACGAGCAGTACTTC.

The CDR3 is CASSPIGNTEAFF. The CDR3 nucleotides read TGTGCCAGCAGCCCCATAGGGAACACTGAAGCTTTCTTT. The V gene is TRBV3-1 (or the pseudogene TRBV3-2), the J gene TRBJ1-1; D is ambiguous. V gave up 4 bases and J gave up 1 base, with 7 bases separating them. The germline CDR1 and CDR2 sequences are LGHDT and YNNKEL (reference sequence). The CDR3 loop spans 13 amino acids.

As for this clone: At one end, the junction sequence differs from germline, possibly due to a read error. The genes are TRBV30 and TRBJ1-1; unclear D gene. Germline CDR1 GTSNPN, CDR2 SVGIG (reference sequence). This CDR3 is 12 amino acids long. DNA for the CDR3: TGTGCCTGGAGTGGGCAGAACCCTGAAGCTTTCTTT. It translates to CAWSGQNPEAFF.

V gene TRBV10-1 combines with J gene TRBJ2-7; maybe TRBD2 (6 bases). V lost 5 bases and J lost 0, with 11 bases in between. CDR1 is WNHNN and CDR2 is SYGVQD in the germline V gene (reference sequence). The CDR3 sequence is 14 residues long. The CDR3 sequence: CASSRDLSSYEQYF. CDR3 nucleotide sequence: TGCGCCAGCAGTCGGGACTTAAGCTCCTACGAGCAGTACTTC.

The CDR3 loop is CASSESRVSPRGNEKLFF. DNA for the CDR3: TGCGCCAGCAGTGAGTCGAGGGTCTCCCCCCGGGGGAATGAAAAACTGTTTTTT. The rearrangement uses TRBV10-1 and TRBJ1-4, with D perhaps TRBD1 (5 bases). Germline assignment: CDR1 WNHNN and CDR2 SYGVQD (reference sequence). This CDR3 has 18 amino acids. V dropped 0 bases and J dropped 5 bases, with 19 bases sitting between them.

This clone occurred once. The chain recombines TRBV27 with TRBJ2-2; 13 nucleotides align to TRBD2. Germline CDR1 is MNHEY and CDR2 is SMNVEV (reference sequence). This CDR3 comprises 21 residues. J was trimmed by 4 bases and V by 3 bases; bases with no gene match: 17. The CDR3 is CASSLRGPGLAGPTGTGELFF. CDR3 nucleotides: TGTGCCAGCAGTTTGAGGGGACCGGGACTAGCGGGACCAACGGGCACCGGGGAGCTGTTTTTT.

V gene TRBV12-3 or TRBV12-4 combines with J gene TRBJ1-4; D call uncertain. Trimming shortened V by 5 bases and J by 8 bases, and 12 bases separated the two germline ends. The CDR3 runs 13 residues. The CDR3 DNA reads TGTGCCAGCAGTGCCAACTCGGGCGAAAAACTGTTTTTT. It is translated as CASSANSGEKLFF.

The rearrangement uses TRBV20-1 and TRBJ1-2; unclear D gene. V gave up 3 bases and J gave up 5 bases, with 7 bases separating them. The CDR3 has 11 residues. The germline gives CDR1 DFQATT, CDR2 SNEGSKA (reference sequence). This chain's CDR3 is CSARTFYGYTF. CDR3 in DNA: TGCAGTGCTAGGACTTTTTATGGCTACACCTTC.

This clone has just a few counts. This sequence joins TRBV27 and TRBJ1-1; D is uncertain. The CDR3 loop spans 11 amino acids. The V gene lost 6 bases and the J gene lost 1 base, with 3 bases spanning the gap. CDR1 and CDR2 from the germline V gene are MNHEY and SMNVEV (reference sequence). The CDR3 reads CASSSNTEAFF. In DNA, the CDR3 is TGTGCCAGCAGCTCGAACACTGAAGCTTTCTTT.

The rearrangement links TRBV3-1 (or the pseudogene TRBV3-2) to TRBJ2-7; D call uncertain. The CDR3 runs 12 residues. Trimming left V 7 bases short and J 5 bases short, with 12 bases between. The germline V gene encodes CDR1 LGHDT and CDR2 YNNKEL (reference sequence). CDR3 in DNA: TGTGCCAGCATCCCAACTTGGGACGAGCAGTACTTC. It yields the protein CASIPTWDEQYF.

The chain recombines TRBV2 with TRBJ2-2, with 9 bases matching TRBD1. The V segment lost 8 bases and the J segment 7 bases; nucleotides outside the gene matches: 5. The CDR3 length is 13 residues. CDR1 and CDR2 from the germline V gene are SNHLY and FYNNEI. As DNA, the CDR3 is TGTGCCAGCGGCTTGACAGGGGGCGGGGAGCTGTTTTTT. This sequence encodes CASGLTGGGELFF.

This chain uses TRBV12-3 or TRBV12-4 with TRBJ2-7; no clear D. V lost 1 base and J 10 bases, leaving 8 bases between the germline ends. CDR3 length: 11 amino acids. Here the CDR3 DNA reads TGTGCCAGCAGTTTAGGGGGTGATCAGTACTTC. It codes for CASSLGGDQYF.

The chain has TRBV30 and TRBJ1-1; tentatively, D is TRBD1 (5 bases). V was trimmed by 0 bases and J by 8 bases, leaving 19 bases between them. The germline V gene encodes CDR1 GTSNPN and CDR2 SVGIG (reference sequence). CDR3 size: 15 residues. The CDR3 region is CAWSVRQGPAREAFF. Here the CDR3 DNA reads TGTGCCTGGAGTGTACGGCAGGGCCCAGCGAGGGAAGCTTTCTTT.

This chain uses TRBV29-1 with TRBJ1-5; D is perhaps TRBD1 (6 bases). The ends were cut back, 4 bases at V and 6 bases at J, with 13 bases in the middle. The CDR3 has 13 residues. Germline V gene data show CDR1 as SQVTM and CDR2 as ANQGSEA. The CDR3 DNA follows: TGCAGCGTTGTCGCAGGGGAGGCTCAGCCCCAGCATTTT. Amino acid sequence: CSVVAGEAQPQHF.

This chain uses TRBV27 with TRBJ2-5; TRBD1 matches at 8 bases. With V trimmed by 5 bases and J by 5 bases, 7 bases remained unmatched. Germline assignment: CDR1 MNHEY and CDR2 SMNVEV (reference sequence). This CDR3 has 14 amino acids. CDR3 sequence reads: CASSLRQGMETQYF. As DNA, the CDR3 is TGTGCCAGCAGTCTGCGACAGGGGATGGAGACCCAGTACTTC.

This clone was found a few times. The gene calls are TRBV19 and TRBJ1-1; 7 positions agree with TRBD1. Germline-derived CDR1 and CDR2 are LNHDA and SQIVND (reference sequence). The CDR3 is 14 amino acids. V was clipped by 10 bases and J by 1 base; unmatched bases: 9. The DNA of the CDR3 is TGTGCCACAAACCGACAGGGAGGGAACACTGAAGCTTTCTTT. This translates into CATNRQGGNTEAFF. Combining the CDR3 with reference TRBV19 and TRBJ1-1 gives the whole variable domain DGGITQSPKYLFRKEGQNVTLSCEQNLNHDAMYWYRQDPGQGLRLIYYSQIVNDFQKGDIAEGYSVSREKKESFPLTVTSAQKNPTAFYLCATNRQGGNTEAFFGQGTRLTVV.

The chain is built from TRBV7-9 and TRBJ1-1; no firm D call. V gave up 1 base and J gave up 12 bases, with 18 bases separating them. The CDR3 consists of 14 residues. Germline V gives CDR1 SEHNR, CDR2 FQNEAQ (reference sequence). DNA of the CDR3: TGTGCCAGCAGCTTAGTTTCCGGGGTACCAGTGACTTTCTTT. Translating gives CASSLVSGVPVTFF.

The chain recombines TRBV9 with TRBJ2-3, with 13 bases matching TRBD2. The junction had 7 bases not matched to a gene; V was cut back by 6 bases and J by 3 bases. The V gene's germline CDR1 is SGDLS and CDR2 YYNGEE. The CDR3 is 16 residues long. As DNA, the CDR3 is TGTGCCAGCACCCCCGGACTAGCGGGAGCGACAGATACGCAGTATTTT. This gives the protein CASTPGLAGATDTQYF.

J is TRBJ1-1 and V is TRBV19, with 7 bases lining up with TRBD1. The CDR3 is made up of 15 amino acids. CDR1 and CDR2 from the germline V gene are LNHDA and SQIVND (reference sequence). J was trimmed by 5 bases and V by 4 bases; bases with no gene match: 10. The CDR3 spells CASSTYSDRETEAFF. The DNA for the CDR3 is TGTGCCAGTAGTACCTACTCCGACAGGGAAACTGAAGCTTTCTTT. Drawing the rest from reference TRBV19 and TRBJ1-1, the complete variable domain is DGGITQSPKYLFRKEGQNVTLSCEQNLNHDAMYWYRQDPGQGLRLIYYSQIVNDFQKGDIAEGYSVSREKKESFPLTVTSAQKNPTAFYLCASSTYSDRETEAFFGQGTRLTVV.

This chain connects TRBV6-5 to TRBJ1-3, with TRBD1 matching over 7 bases. The CDR3 sequence is 14 residues long. The germline V gene has CDR1 MNHEY and CDR2 SVGAGI. Trimming at V came to 6 bases and at J to 14 bases, leaving 16 bases not matched to a gene. The CDR3 sequence: CASRPDREGWVLYF. CDR3 nucleotide sequence: TGTGCCAGCAGACCCGACAGGGAAGGTTGGGTTCTATATTTT.

J is TRBJ2-7 and V is TRBV6-5; 8 nucleotides align to TRBD2. Per germline, CDR1 MNHEY and CDR2 SVGAGI. Unmatched junction bases numbered 6, after V lost 6 bases and J lost 2 bases. CDR3 length: 14 residues. CDR3 sequence reads: CASRGTSLPYEQYF. The DNA for the CDR3 is TGTGCCAGCAGAGGGACTAGTCTTCCCTACGAGCAGTACTTC.

The V and J genes are TRBV7-2 and TRBJ1-1, with unresolved D. CDR3 length: 13 residues. V gave up 1 base and J gave up 1 base, with 4 bases separating them. Looked up from germline, CDR1 is SGHTA and CDR2 is FQGNSA. This chain's CDR3 is CASSLVPNTEAFF. CDR3 nucleotides: TGTGCCAGCAGCTTAGTCCCGAACACTGAAGCTTTCTTT.

The V and J genes are TRBV4-1 and TRBJ2-7; 11 bases align to TRBD2. In germline, CDR1 is MGHRA, CDR2 YSYEKL. This CDR3 contains 17 residues. The junction had 12 bases not matched to a gene; V was cut back by 4 bases and J by 4 bases. The CDR3 nucleotides read TGCGCCAGCAGCCTAATCCCCCGTGCTAGCGGGAGGTACGAGCAGTACTTC. Its protein is CASSLIPRASGRYEQYF.

This rearrangement joins TRBV13 to TRBJ1-1; D remains unclear. Trimming left V 1 base short and J 2 bases short, with 8 bases between. The CDR3 spans 14 residues. The germline V gene encodes CDR1 PRHDT and CDR2 FYEKMQ (reference sequence). DNA for the CDR3: TGTGCCAGCAGCTTAGCCACGGGCAACACTGAAGCTTTCTTT. Amino acid sequence: CASSLATGNTEAFF.